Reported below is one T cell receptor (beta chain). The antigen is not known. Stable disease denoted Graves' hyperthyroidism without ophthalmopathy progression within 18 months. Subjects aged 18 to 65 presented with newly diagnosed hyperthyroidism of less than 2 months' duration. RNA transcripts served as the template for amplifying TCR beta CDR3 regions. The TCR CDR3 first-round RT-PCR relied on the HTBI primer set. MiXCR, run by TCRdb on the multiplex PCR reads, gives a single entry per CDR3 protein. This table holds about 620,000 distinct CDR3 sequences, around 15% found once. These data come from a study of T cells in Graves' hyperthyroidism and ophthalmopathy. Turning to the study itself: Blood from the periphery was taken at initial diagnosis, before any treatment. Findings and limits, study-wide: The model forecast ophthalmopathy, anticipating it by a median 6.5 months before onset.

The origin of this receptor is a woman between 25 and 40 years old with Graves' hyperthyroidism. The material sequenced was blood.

The CDR3 loop reads CASSLMGTGGETQFF. Here the CDR3 DNA reads TGTGCCAGCAGCTTAATGGGGACAGGGGGAGAGACCCAGTTCTTC. The chain uses TRBV7-2 and TRBJ2-5; 11 positions agree with TRBD1. The end of the DNA is better explained by TRBJ2-1, so the J call may be wrong. The germline gives CDR1 SGHTA, CDR2 FQGNSA. This CDR3 has 15 residues.